The 21 T cell receptor beta chains listed next were all sequenced from one sample in a study of blood T cell repertoires in COVID-19 (TCRdb year 2020). Library preparation was by the immunoSEQ multiplex PCR assay. The table was pulled from immuneACCESS by TCRdb, which kept in-frame rearrangements only. Such tables lose some clones; where checked, under half of the loss comes from unresolved V genes, and the rest has no known cause. This sample has approximately 260,000 clones in its table, and around 85% of those were observed once. Roughly a tenth of the sample is held by the ten biggest clonotypes. The sample taken for sequencing was peripheral blood. These receptors all come from a woman at least 80 years old with acute or convalescent COVID-19.

The chain couples TRBV6-5 to TRBJ1-5; 9 positions agree with TRBD1. The CDR3 is 12 amino acids. Germline values: CDR1 MNHEY, CDR2 SVGAGI. V lost 8 bases and J lost 6; bases outside the gene matches: 2. DNA for the CDR3: TGTGCCAGCGGACAGGGGATTCAGCCCCAGCATTTT. This encodes CASGQGIQPQHF.

Worth noting for this clone: A read error may account for a junction end that differs from germline. The V call is TRBV6-1, the J call TRBJ1-4; a weak D match, TRBD1 (5 bases). The CDR3 has 15 residues. Germline loops: CDR1 MNHNS, CDR2 SASEGT. The CDR3 bases are TGTGCCAGCAGGGAAGGGACTATTGATACAGAAAAACTGTTTTTT. Translated, it gives CASREGTIDTEKLFF.

The chain carries TRBV11-2 and TRBJ2-3; no clear D gene. CDR1 SGHAT and CDR2 FQNNGV come from the germline V gene. This CDR3 has 14 residues. V lost 5 bases, J lost 2 bases, and 11 bases lay in between. The CDR3 region has the DNA TGTGCCAGCAGCGCCCTACTAATCACAGATACGCAGTATTTT. Protein product: CASSALLITDTQYF.

The chain is built from TRBV24-1 and TRBJ2-1, with D maybe TRBD2 (6 bases). V was shortened by 4 bases and J by 0 bases, with 12 bases between the two germline ends. CDR3 length equals 16 residues. Germline V gene data show CDR1 as KGHDR and CDR2 as SFDVKD. The CDR3 coding sequence is TGTGCCACCAGTGACTCACTAGCCATCTCCTACAATGAGCAGTTCTTC. The encoded protein is CATSDSLAISYNEQFF.

This chain joins TRBV6-5 and TRBJ2-2; the match to TRBD1 covers 7 bases. In germline, CDR1 is MNHEY, CDR2 SVGAGI. Trimming at V came to 6 bases and at J to 2 bases, leaving 6 bases not matched to a gene. The CDR3 spans 15 residues. Written as DNA, the CDR3 is TGTGCCAGCAGGGTAGACAGGGCTAACACCGGGGAGCTGTTTTTT. It translates to CASRVDRANTGELFF.

This chain links TRBV4-1 with TRBJ1-1, with D tentatively TRBD1 (6 bases). The germline V and J ends were trimmed by 4 bases and 0 bases, with 9 bases remaining between them. The CDR3 runs 14 residues. CDR1 and CDR2 from the germline V gene are MGHRA and YSYEKL. This chain's CDR3 is CASSPQGLNTEAFF. CDR3 in DNA: TGCGCCAGCAGCCCACAGGGTCTGAACACTGAAGCTTTCTTT.

The CDR3 here is CASSIGTGIGNQPQHF. The CDR3 DNA is TGTGCCAGCAGTATCGGGACAGGTATAGGTAATCAGCCCCAGCATTTT. This chain links TRBV27 with TRBJ1-5; TRBD1 matches 8 bases. The germline V gene has CDR1 MNHEY and CDR2 SMNVEV (reference sequence). V shed 5 bases and J 4 bases; nucleotides not matched to a gene: 10. This CDR3 is 16 amino acids long.

The chain carries TRBV10-1 and TRBJ2-1, with 7 bases that match TRBD1. The CDR3 has 18 residues. CDR1 and CDR2 from the germline V gene are WNHNN and SYGVQD (reference sequence). The V segment lost 0 bases and the J segment 0 bases; nucleotides outside the gene matches: 8. CDR3 nucleotides: TGCGCCAGCAGTGAGTCGCGGAGACAGGGCCGCTCCTACAATGAGCAGTTCTTC. The encoded protein is CASSESRRQGRSYNEQFF.

The chain carries TRBV7-8 and TRBJ1-5; 12 bases map to TRBD1. CDR1 and CDR2 (germline): SGHVS, FQNEAQ. The CDR3 runs to 18 residues. Unmatched junction bases numbered 8, after V lost 5 bases and J lost 0 bases. The CDR3 nucleotides are TGTGCCAGCAGCAAGGTTGGGGACAGGGGGCTTAGCAATCAGCCCCAGCATTTT. Residues: CASSKVGDRGLSNQPQHF.

This sequence joins TRBV30 and TRBJ1-4, with TRBD1 as a possible D gene (6 bases). The ends were cut back, 4 bases at V and 6 bases at J, with 12 bases in the middle. CDR1 is GTSNPN, CDR2 SVGIG, per germline (reference sequence). This CDR3 region has 13 residues. The CDR3 region has the DNA TGTGCCTGGAATGGGGGCAGGGATGAAAAACTGTTTTTT. Protein: CAWNGGRDEKLFF.

This clone was seen a single time. The chain uses TRBV19 and TRBJ1-2; TRBD1 matches 8 bases. V gave up 6 bases and J gave up 1 base; unmatched junction bases: 13. CDR1 and CDR2 from the germline V gene are LNHDA and SQIVND (reference sequence). The CDR3 is 17 residues long. This CDR3 reads CASRWRAGGDLNYGYTF. In DNA form, the CDR3 reads TGTGCCAGTAGGTGGAGGGCAGGGGGCGATCTTAACTATGGCTACACCTTC.

The rearrangement links TRBV24-1 to TRBJ2-3; D might be TRBD1 (6 bases). CDR3 size: 14 residues. Germline values: CDR1 KGHDR, CDR2 SFDVKD. V lost 3 bases to trimming and J lost 6 bases, with 12 bases between them. CDR3 in DNA: TGTGCCACCAGTGATCGCAGGGGATCGGATACGCAGTATTTT. Protein sequence: CATSDRRGSDTQYF.

V gene TRBV27 combines with J gene TRBJ1-2; 9 nucleotides align to TRBD1. Germline V CDR1 and CDR2: MNHEY, SMNVEV (reference sequence). The CDR3 covers 14 residues. The J segment lost 2 bases and the V segment lost 6 bases, leaving 4 bases of the junction unmatched. The CDR3 DNA is TGTGCCAGCAGGCCAGGGACAGGGAACTATGGCTACACCTTC. It specifies CASRPGTGNYGYTF.

The CDR3 protein is CASRPTGSYEQYF. CDR3 bases: TGTGCCAGCAGGCCGACTGGCTCCTACGAGCAGTACTTC. The chain is built from TRBV6-5 and TRBJ2-7; D uncertain. Germline CDR1 and CDR2: MNHEY and SVGAGI. The CDR3 length is 13 residues. V was clipped by 6 bases and J by 0 bases, with 9 bases between them.

The V call is TRBV10-2, the J call TRBJ1-1; tentative D call: TRBD1 (5 bases). Germline V gene sequence: CDR1 WSHSY, CDR2 SAAADI. CDR3 length equals 15 residues. The germline V and J ends were trimmed by 2 bases and 5 bases, with 15 bases remaining between them. The DNA of the CDR3 is TGCGCCAGCAGTGAGGTTTCGGCAGGGAGGACTGAAGCTTTCTTT. It translates to CASSEVSAGRTEAFF.

The chain couples TRBV5-1 to TRBJ1-1; D is possibly TRBD1 (5 bases). Trimming took 3 bases from V and 2 from J, leaving 11 bases between them. From germline, CDR1 is SGHRS and CDR2 YFSETQ. The CDR3 extends over 14 amino acids. Here the CDR3 reads CASSYGGDNTEAFF. CDR3 nucleotides: TGCGCCAGCAGCTACGGGGGGGATAACACTGAAGCTTTCTTT.

The chain recombines TRBV5-1 with TRBJ1-1; maybe TRBD1 (5 bases). The germline gives CDR1 SGHRS, CDR2 YFSETQ. The germline V and J ends were trimmed by 0 bases and 4 bases, with 16 bases remaining between them. The CDR3 runs to 16 residues. The CDR3 spells CASSLEQVEVGTEAFF. The DNA for the CDR3 is TGCGCCAGCAGCTTGGAACAGGTCGAAGTGGGCACTGAAGCTTTCTTT. Full variable domain (remainder filled in from reference TRBV5-1 and TRBJ1-1): KAGVTQTPRYLIKTRGQQVTLSCSPISGHRSVSWYQQTPGQGLQFLFEYFSETQRNKGNFPGRFSGRQFSNSRSEMNVSTLELGDSALYLCASSLEQVEVGTEAFFGQGTRLTVV.

The chain links TRBV28 to TRBJ1-2, with D tentatively TRBD1 (6 bases). V lost 11 bases and J lost 2, with 18 bases in between. The germline V gene has CDR1 MDHEN and CDR2 SYDVKM. The CDR3 length is 14 residues. The CDR3 nucleotides read TGTGCCGTAAGGGGGGGCGCGGGGAACTATGGCTACACCTTC. Its translation is CAVRGGAGNYGYTF.

This clone was detected only a few times. The chain recombines TRBV11-2 with TRBJ2-1, with 7 bases that match TRBD1. The CDR3 is 15 amino acids. CDR1 and CDR2 (germline): SGHAT, FQNNGV. Unmatched junction bases numbered 6, after V lost 1 base and J lost 6 bases. CDR3 sequence (DNA): TGTGCCAGCAGCTTAGGGGGGACAGTGAGCAATGAGCAGTTCTTC. Its translation is CASSLGGTVSNEQFF.

In its sample, this clone was seen a few times. The CDR3 coding sequence is TGTGCCAGCACCCCTGGGCAGGGACTAGCGGAGCAGTACTTC. It is translated as CASTPGQGLAEQYF. The chain employs TRBV5-5 and TRBJ2-7; TRBD2 agrees at 10 bases. Germline CDR1 SGHKS, CDR2 YYEKEE (reference sequence). Trimming took 6 bases from V and 7 from J; bases not matched to a gene: 10. The CDR3 has 14 amino acids.

This chain connects TRBV18 to TRBJ1-1, with 7 bases aligning to TRBD1. Germline V lookup: CDR1 KGHSH, CDR2 LQKENI. The trim removed 4 bases at V and 4 bases at J, leaving 6 bases unmatched. This CDR3 comprises 14 residues. The CDR3 DNA reads as TGTGCCAGCTCACAACTACAGGGGACCACTGAAGCTTTCTTT. Translated, it gives CASSQLQGTTEAFF.